Listed below are T cell receptor beta chains from one sample, sequenced in a study of shared clonotypes between healthy human individuals. Clones were sequenced by immunoSEQ multiplex PCR, and TCRdb holds only the in-frame ones, with some missing. The table records a few million clones, over 85% of them present only once. Sequencing was performed on naive CD4+ T cells sorted from blood. The receptor set was obtained from a man between 18 and 29 years old in good health. Each CDR3 is given with its conserved first and last residue. Fields, in order: V gene, CDR3 protein.

v_gene: TRBV19
CDR3aa: CASTLGSHSPLHF

v_gene: TRBV2
CDR3aa: CASRPGQGMDTQYF

v_gene: TRBV7-9
CDR3aa: CASSHQTLGNYGYTF

v_gene: TRBV2
CDR3aa: CASSEGQTYGYTF

v_gene: TRBV5-1
CDR3aa: CASSLAGDDYEQYF

v_gene: TRBV7-2
CDR3aa: CASSLVRGSGYTF

v_gene: TRBV27
CDR3aa: CASSFRGKYGYTF

v_gene: TRBV7-9
CDR3aa: CASSPGGSSYEQYF

v_gene: TRBV19
CDR3aa: CASSIWGEGEKLFF

v_gene: TRBV9
CDR3aa: CASSVGTGKSYEQYF

v_gene: TRBV7-2
CDR3aa: CASSSEAGGPNIQYF

v_gene: TRBV7-9
CDR3aa: CASSLLGGGEKLFF

v_gene: TRBV6-1
CDR3aa: CASSEARAIIRGYTF

v_gene: TRBV6-6
CDR3aa: CASLLASYNEQFF

v_gene: TRBV5-1
CDR3aa: CASRETSGKGQYF

v_gene: TRBV15
CDR3aa: CATSRGQGSSGANVLTF

v_gene: TRBV5-1
CDR3aa: CASSLARESTEAFF

v_gene: TRBV5-4
CDR3aa: CASSLIGGSGEQFF

v_gene: TRBV7-9
CDR3aa: CASSLAGLYPYNEQFF

v_gene: TRBV7-8
CDR3aa: CASSLVLAEQYF

v_gene: TRBV6-5
CDR3aa: CASSYGTGNTIYF

v_gene: TRBV4-3
CDR3aa: CASSQEGTALGYTF

v_gene: TRBV5-1
CDR3aa: CASSEVQGSPLHF

v_gene: TRBV28
CDR3aa: CASHLANYGYTF

v_gene: TRBV4-2
CDR3aa: CASSPAGIGQETQYF

v_gene: TRBV19
CDR3aa: CASSPFAGVGETQYF